This T cell receptor (beta chain) derives from a study of blood T cells in healthy people across ages (dated by TCRdb to between 2014 and 2017). For the study in its entirety: In model experiments, roughly one uniquely barcoded TCR beta cDNA molecule per two T cells was captured by template switching. Age-related changes in TCR beta repertoire diversity were measured in the study by deep sequencing normalized with unique cDNA molecular identifiers. Four age groups were formed from the donors: young (average approximately 16 years), middle-aged (around 41), aged (over 55) and long-lived (around 82). To avoid experimental bias, donors of different ages were spread randomly across the sequencing lanes. Using the same blood draw, the study looked at two additional independent replicas of 1 million unique cDNA reads for two donors, one aged 18 to 30 and the other aged 80 or older. Overall results and qualifications from the work: Estimates of total diversity based on one million sequenced T cells were regarded as lower bounds and as underestimates. Because profiling used bulk unsorted PBMCs, naive and antigen-experienced compartments could not be compared conclusively. Compared with the aged group, more naive CD4+ T cells, fewer expanded clones and increased TCR diversity were shown by the long-lived group, suggesting age selection. As age increased, observed TCR beta diversity per million T cells dropped in a roughly linear way, and a significant reduction was already evident by age 40. Donor CMV infection status was unknown, potentially confounding age-related changes in expanded clonotypes. Observed TCR beta diversity correlated strongly with the percentage of naive T cells measured by flow cytometry.

The donors were around 39 Caucasian individuals from Russia, aged roughly 6 to 100 years, who were systemically healthy. Around 10 milliliters of peripheral blood were drawn from each donor into EDTA-treated Vacutainer tubes. Ficoll-Paque density-gradient centrifugation was used to isolate PBMCs, with at least 6.5 million per sample. Trizol reagent was used to extract total RNA from the PBMCs, yielding at least 6 micrograms per sample. For every donor, an aliquot of PBMCs went through flow cytometry to measure the percentages of naive CD45RAhigh/CD27high T cells. With respect to this clonotype: Its antigen specificity is not known. The record has no base qualities; no much larger clone is one base away.

The library was made by 5' RACE. The reads were generated on an Illumina HiSeq 2500. A second PCR of roughly 7 to 12 cycles was run with a J-beta primer mix and a sample-barcoded 5' primer. A template-switch 5' adaptor carrying 12 random nucleotides introduced a unique molecular identifier onto each TCR beta cDNA molecule. Each sample yielded at least 2.5 million CDR3-containing paired-end reads. First-strand cDNA synthesis was performed from all RNA using the Mint cDNA synthesis kit, with priming by a TRBC-specific oligonucleotide. Following uracil-DNA glycosylase treatment, a first 18-cycle PCR with universal primers M1SS and BC2_uni_R was performed on all cDNA. In the source study's methods: For normalization, 1 million high-quality reads were randomly selected from each sample, with every read carrying a distinct molecular identifier. Reads with shared molecular identifiers were discarded instead of being binned into consensus sequences. MiTCR, set to a Q25 quality threshold and the strictest error-elimination algorithm, was used for CDR3 identification, clonotype clustering and error correction. A nonparametric unseen species model with Euler transformation was used to estimate a lower bound on total TCR beta diversity. TCRdb reworked the public reads: Q25 trimming with fastp, MiXCR clone assembly, productive beta chains retained. CDR3 protein sequences are deduplicated, and each keeps its most common genes and DNA. The V and J calls follow TCRdb's processing rather than the paper's. For this sample there are roughly 1,700,000 distinct CDR3 sequences; roughly 27% appear just once. Of the sample, about 7.7% is held by the ten largest clones.

After removal of 3 bases from V and 15 bases from J, the junction retains 17 bases not matched to a gene. The CDR3 goes from the cysteine to the phenylalanine over 15 residues. The retained sequence is limited to the CDR3, 45 bases, with the frame set at the first base. The origin of this receptor is a woman aged 30 to 39 in good health. The sequencing sample was made of blood. The V and J genes are TRBV12-3 or TRBV12-4 and TRBJ2-1; TRBD1 fits 7 bases in the junction. The CDR3 here reads CASSLRGLGTVRVFF. The nucleotides read TGTGCCAGCAGTTTGAGGGGGCTCGGGACGGTTCGAGTGTTCTTC.